Listed here are 10 T cell receptor beta chains from one sample, sequenced in a study of T cell responses to AZD1222 COVID-19 vaccine. The data were produced by immunoSEQ multiplex PCR, yet TCRdb's version contains in-frame clones alone and is incomplete. This sample carries tens of thousands of clones, approximately 90% of them seen once, and the ten largest clones take about an eighth. Sequencing was performed on peripheral blood, taken 28 days after the second AZD1222 dose. The source of these receptors is an adult who received the AZD1222 COVID-19 vaccine.

The V and J genes are TRBV2 and TRBJ2-1; 9 bases match TRBD2. Germline CDR1 and CDR2: SNHLY and FYNNEI. Trimming removed 6 bases from V and 4 bases from J; junction bases left unmatched: 1. The CDR3 runs to 13 residues. The CDR3 region is CASSLAGYNEQFF. The CDR3 bases are TGTGCCAGCAGCCTAGCGGGATACAATGAGCAGTTCTTC.

The chain uses TRBV3-1 (or the pseudogene TRBV3-2) and TRBJ1-1; D not certain. The CDR3 sequence is 11 residues long. Germline V gene sequence: CDR1 LGHDT, CDR2 YNNKEL (reference sequence). V was shortened by 0 bases and J by 8 bases, with 4 bases between the two germline ends. CDR3 region: CASSQDWEAFF. CDR3 in DNA: TGTGCCAGCAGCCAAGACTGGGAAGCTTTCTTT.

The sample holds a few counts of this clone. The J gene is TRBJ2-2, the V gene TRBV19; D is possibly TRBD1 or TRBD2 (5 bases each). The CDR3 is made up of 15 amino acids. In germline, CDR1 is LNHDA, CDR2 SQIVND (reference sequence). V was shortened by 8 bases and J by 6 bases, with 19 bases between the two germline ends. The DNA of the CDR3 is TGTGCCAGTCGATTGATCCATGGGGGAGCCGGGGAGCTGTTTTTT. Translation gives CASRLIHGGAGELFF.

V usage is TRBV6-5 and J usage is TRBJ1-2; 7 bases match TRBD1. The germline V gene encodes CDR1 MNHEY and CDR2 SVGAGI. V shed 4 bases and J 11 bases; nucleotides not matched to a gene: 7. CDR3 length: 12 amino acids. The CDR3 sequence: CASSWDRRFYTF. Written as DNA, the CDR3 is TGTGCCAGCAGTTGGGACAGAAGATTTTACACCTTC.

The chain links TRBV27 to TRBJ2-5; D possibly corresponds to TRBD2 (6 bases). The V gene's germline CDR1 is MNHEY and CDR2 SMNVEV (reference sequence). CDR3 length equals 15 residues. V lost 3 bases to trimming and J lost 4 bases, with 15 bases between them. The CDR3 loop reads CASSFQQGGIETQYF. CDR3 DNA sequence: TGTGCCAGCAGTTTTCAGCAGGGCGGGATAGAGACCCAGTACTTC.

The gene calls are TRBV19 and TRBJ2-7; D may match TRBD1 or TRBD2 (5 bases each). From germline, CDR1 is LNHDA and CDR2 SQIVND (reference sequence). V shed 0 bases and J shed 2 bases, with 8 bases lying between them. This CDR3 is 14 amino acids long. The CDR3 loop reads CASSIDRGPYEQYF. CDR3 DNA: TGTGCCAGTAGTATAGATAGGGGACCCTACGAGCAGTACTTC.

The V call is TRBV6-5, the J call TRBJ1-5; D uncertain. Trimming stripped 4 bases from V and 0 bases from J, with 13 bases between. Germline loops: CDR1 MNHEY, CDR2 SVGAGI. CDR3 length equals 16 residues. CDR3 sequence: CASSSDGSYSNQPQHF. The DNA of the CDR3 is TGTGCCAGCAGTTCCGACGGATCCTATAGCAATCAGCCCCAGCATTTT.

V gene TRBV7-9 combines with J gene TRBJ2-5; 7 bases align to TRBD2. Germline V gives CDR1 SEHNR, CDR2 FQNEAQ (reference sequence). The CDR3 is 14 residues long. V trimming: 4 bases; J trimming: 3 bases; junction bases outside the gene matches: 5. CDR3: CASSSRRGEETQYF. In DNA form, the CDR3 reads TGTGCCAGCAGCTCCCGACGGGGGGAAGAGACCCAGTACTTC. Complete variable domain (other parts from reference TRBV7-9 and TRBJ2-5): DTGVSQNPRHKITKRGQNVTFRCDPISEHNRLYWYRQTLGQGPEFLTYFQNEAQLEKSRLLSDRFSAERPKGSFSTLEIQRTEQGDSAMYLCASSSRRGEETQYFGPGTRLLVL.

The rearrangement uses TRBV2 and TRBJ2-7, with 8 nucleotides matching TRBD2. Germline V lookup: CDR1 SNHLY, CDR2 FYNNEI. This CDR3 comprises 14 residues. The V gene end was trimmed by 4 bases and the J gene end by 3 bases; junction bases not matched to a gene: 5. CDR3 sequence reads: CASSVEAGDYEQYF. Written as DNA, the CDR3 is TGTGCCAGCAGTGTAGAAGCGGGGGACTACGAGCAGTACTTC.

The chain uses TRBV7-9 and TRBJ1-4, with no clear D. CDR1 and CDR2 (germline): SEHNR, FQNEAQ (reference sequence). Trimming left V 5 bases short and J 8 bases short, with 9 bases between. The length of the CDR3 is 12 residues. The CDR3 region is CASSRPGEKLFF. The CDR3 nucleotides are TGTGCCAGCAGCCGGCCTGGAGAAAAACTGTTTTTT. The variable domain in full, completed from reference TRBV7-9 and TRBJ1-4, reads DTGVSQNPRHKITKRGQNVTFRCDPISEHNRLYWYRQTLGQGPEFLTYFQNEAQLEKSRLLSDRFSAERPKGSFSTLEIQRTEQGDSAMYLCASSRPGEKLFFGSGTQLSVL.